Shown below are 7 T cell receptor beta chains from a single sample sequenced in a study of blood T cell repertoires in COVID-19. Profiled with immunoSEQ multiplex PCR; TCRdb holds only in-frame clones, not every one. The sample includes around 300,000 clones, around 90% of them seen just once. Sequencing was performed on PBMCs or T cells enriched from blood (not recorded which). These receptors all come from a woman aged 25 to 39 who had recovered from COVID-19.

The rearrangement joins TRBV28 to TRBJ1-2; D not certain. V shed 4 bases and J shed 4 bases, with 22 bases lying between them. The CDR3 runs to 17 residues. The germline V gene encodes CDR1 MDHEN and CDR2 SYDVKM. The CDR3 coding sequence is TGTGCCAGCAGTTGGGGTAGCGGGCCCACCTTGGGCTATGGCTACACCTTC. Translating gives CASSWGSGPTLGYGYTF.

This chain joins TRBV5-1 and TRBJ1-6, with 9 bases fitting TRBD1. The CDR3 spans 18 residues. V trimming: 2 bases; J trimming: 0 bases; junction bases outside the gene matches: 6. The germline CDR1 and CDR2 sequences are SGHRS and YFSETQ. The CDR3 DNA is TGCGCCAGCAGCTTCGGGACAGGGATTAGCTCCTATAATTCACCCCTCCACTTT. This gives the protein CASSFGTGISSYNSPLHF.

The V gene is TRBV6-2 or TRBV6-3, the J gene TRBJ2-3, with 9 bases fitting TRBD2. V shed 7 bases and J 1 base; nucleotides not matched to a gene: 24. The CDR3 sequence is 21 residues long. Germline CDR1 and CDR2: MNHEY and SVGEGT. CDR3 sequence reads: CASTPLVGLAGILEGTDTQYF. In DNA form, the CDR3 reads TGTGCCAGCACCCCCCTAGTCGGTCTAGCGGGGATACTAGAAGGCACAGATACGCAGTATTTT.

This chain uses TRBV30 with TRBJ1-1, with TRBD1 as a possible D gene (6 bases). Trimming cost V 5 bases and J 0 bases, with 19 bases left between them. Germline CDR1 is GTSNPN and CDR2 is SVGIG (reference sequence). The CDR3 contains 16 residues. CDR3 DNA sequence: TGTGCCTGGGCCCGGACAGTTGGGGGCTTGAACACTGAAGCTTTCTTT. It yields the protein CAWARTVGGLNTEAFF.

This sequence joins TRBV9 and TRBJ1-6; 9 nucleotides line up with TRBD1. Germline V gene data show CDR1 as SGDLS and CDR2 as YYNGEE. CDR3 length: 17 amino acids. V lost 0 bases to trimming and J lost 7 bases; unmatched junction nucleotides: 8. CDR3 amino acids: CASSVDGTGSLNSPLHF. The CDR3 DNA is TGTGCCAGCAGCGTAGACGGGACAGGGTCTCTCAATTCACCCCTCCACTTT.

The J gene is TRBJ2-7, the V gene TRBV9; 7 nucleotides line up with TRBD2. Trimming took 4 bases from V and 3 from J; bases not matched to a gene: 7. The CDR3 totals 14 residues. Germline V CDR1 and CDR2: SGDLS, YYNGEE. The CDR3: CASSPSGGVYEQYF. In DNA form, the CDR3 reads TGTGCCAGCAGCCCTAGTGGGGGGGTCTACGAGCAGTACTTC.

The chain joins TRBV6-5 to TRBJ2-7; TRBD1 might be the D (5 bases). The germline V gene encodes CDR1 MNHEY and CDR2 SVGAGI. The CDR3 extends over 14 amino acids. V was shortened by 0 bases and J by 0 bases, with 6 bases between the two germline ends. CDR3 region: CASSYSDTSYEQYF. CDR3 in DNA: TGTGCCAGCAGTTACTCGGACACCTCCTACGAGCAGTACTTC.